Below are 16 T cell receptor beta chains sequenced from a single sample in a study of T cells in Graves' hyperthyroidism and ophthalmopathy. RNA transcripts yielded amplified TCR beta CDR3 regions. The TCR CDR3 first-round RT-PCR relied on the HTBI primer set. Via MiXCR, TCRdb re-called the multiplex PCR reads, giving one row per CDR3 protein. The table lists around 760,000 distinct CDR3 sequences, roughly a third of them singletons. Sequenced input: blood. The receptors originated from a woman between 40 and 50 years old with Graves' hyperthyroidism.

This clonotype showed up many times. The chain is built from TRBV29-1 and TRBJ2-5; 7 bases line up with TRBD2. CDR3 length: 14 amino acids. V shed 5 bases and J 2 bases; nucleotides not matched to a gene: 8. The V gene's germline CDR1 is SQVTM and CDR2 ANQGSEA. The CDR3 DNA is TGCAGCGTTAGCTTGGTGGGAGGGCAAGAGACCCAGTACTTC. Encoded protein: CSVSLVGGQETQYF. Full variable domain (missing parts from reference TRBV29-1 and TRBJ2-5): SAVISQKPSRDICQRGTSLTIQCQVDSQVTMMFWYRQQPGQSLTLIATANQGSEATYESGFVIDKFPISRPNLTFSTLTVSNMSPEDSSIYLCSVSLVGGQETQYFGPGTRLLVL.

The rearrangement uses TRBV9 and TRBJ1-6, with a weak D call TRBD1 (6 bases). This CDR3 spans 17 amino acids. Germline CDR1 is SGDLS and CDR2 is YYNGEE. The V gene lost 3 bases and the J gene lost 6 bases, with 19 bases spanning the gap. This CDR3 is CASSASLQQGINSPLHF. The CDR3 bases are TGTGCCAGCAGCGCCTCACTACAACAGGGAATTAATTCACCCCTCCACTTT.

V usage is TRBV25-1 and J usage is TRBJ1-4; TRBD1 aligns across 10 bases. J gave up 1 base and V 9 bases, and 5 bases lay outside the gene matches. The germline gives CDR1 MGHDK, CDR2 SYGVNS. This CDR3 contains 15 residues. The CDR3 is CARGQGGVTNEKLFF. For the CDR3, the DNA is TGTGCCAGAGGACAGGGGGGAGTAACTAATGAAAAACTGTTTTTT.

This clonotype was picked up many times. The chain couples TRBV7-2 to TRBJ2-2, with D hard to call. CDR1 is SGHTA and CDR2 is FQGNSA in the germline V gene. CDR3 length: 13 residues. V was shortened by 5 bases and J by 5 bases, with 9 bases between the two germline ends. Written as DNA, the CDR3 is TGTGCCAGCAGCCAAAGCCGGACCGGGGAGCTGTTTTTT. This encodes CASSQSRTGELFF.

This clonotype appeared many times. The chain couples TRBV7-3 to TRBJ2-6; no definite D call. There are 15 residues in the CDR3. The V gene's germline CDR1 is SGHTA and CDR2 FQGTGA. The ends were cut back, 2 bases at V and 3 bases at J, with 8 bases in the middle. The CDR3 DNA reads TGTGCCAGCAGCTTATTAGGAAATGGGGCCAACGTCCTGACTTTC. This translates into CASSLLGNGANVLTF.

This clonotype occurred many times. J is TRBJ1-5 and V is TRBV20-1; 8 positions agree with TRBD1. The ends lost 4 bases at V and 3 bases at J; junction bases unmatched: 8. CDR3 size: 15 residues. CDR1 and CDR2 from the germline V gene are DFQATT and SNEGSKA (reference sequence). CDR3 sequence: CSANDRGGPNQPQHF. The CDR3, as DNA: TGCAGTGCTAATGACAGGGGAGGGCCCAATCAGCCCCAGCATTTT.

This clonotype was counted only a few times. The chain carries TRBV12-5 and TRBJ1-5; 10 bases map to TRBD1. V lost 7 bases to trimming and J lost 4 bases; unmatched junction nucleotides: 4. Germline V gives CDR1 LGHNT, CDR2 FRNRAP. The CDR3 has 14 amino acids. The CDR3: CASAWTGGNQPQHF. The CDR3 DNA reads TGTGCTAGTGCCTGGACAGGGGGTAATCAGCCCCAGCATTTT.

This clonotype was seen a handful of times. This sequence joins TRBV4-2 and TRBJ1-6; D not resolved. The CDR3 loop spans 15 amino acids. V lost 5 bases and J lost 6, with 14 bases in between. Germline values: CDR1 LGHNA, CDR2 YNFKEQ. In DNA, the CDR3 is TGTGCCAGCAGCTTAGCGGCGGGTTCTAATTCACCCCTCCACTTT. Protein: CASSLAAGSNSPLHF.

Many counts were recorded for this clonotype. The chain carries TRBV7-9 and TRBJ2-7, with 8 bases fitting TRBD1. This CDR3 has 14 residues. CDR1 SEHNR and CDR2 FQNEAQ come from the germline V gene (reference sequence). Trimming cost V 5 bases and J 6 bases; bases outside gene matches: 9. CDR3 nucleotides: TGTGCCAGCAGCAACCCGACGACAGGGGCCGAGCAGTACTTC. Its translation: CASSNPTTGAEQYF.

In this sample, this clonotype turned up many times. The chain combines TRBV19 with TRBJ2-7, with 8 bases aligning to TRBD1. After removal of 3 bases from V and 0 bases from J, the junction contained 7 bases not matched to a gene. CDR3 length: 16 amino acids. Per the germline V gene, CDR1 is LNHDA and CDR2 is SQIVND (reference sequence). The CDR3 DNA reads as TGTGCCAGTAGTATGGAGGCGGGACAGGACTCCTACGAGCAGTACTTC. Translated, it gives CASSMEAGQDSYEQYF.

CDR3 in amino acids: CASSHDSYGYTF. In nucleotides, the CDR3 is TGTGCCAGCAGTCATGACAGCTATGGCTACACCTTC. The chain couples TRBV28 to TRBJ1-2; TRBD1 might be the D (5 bases). Germline values: CDR1 MDHEN, CDR2 SYDVKM. The V gene lost 5 bases and the J gene lost 4 bases, with 8 bases spanning the gap. The CDR3 consists of 12 residues.

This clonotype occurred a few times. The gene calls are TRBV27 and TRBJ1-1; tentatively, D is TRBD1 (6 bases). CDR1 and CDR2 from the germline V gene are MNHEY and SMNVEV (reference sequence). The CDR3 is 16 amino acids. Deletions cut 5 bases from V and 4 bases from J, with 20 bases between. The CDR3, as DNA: TGTGCCAGCAGTGCCAGACCAGGGGTACCCACCACTGAAGCTTTCTTT. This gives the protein CASSARPGVPTTEAFF.

The CDR3 coding sequence is TGTGCCAGCAACTCGGCCAATAGGAACACTGAAGCTTTCTTT. Residues: CASNSANRNTEAFF. The V gene is TRBV25-1, the J gene TRBJ1-1; no definite D call. The CDR3 contains 14 residues. Trimming shortened V by 7 bases and J by 1 base, and 13 bases separated the two germline ends. Germline values: CDR1 MGHDK, CDR2 SYGVNS. Based on the CDR3 plus reference TRBV25-1 and TRBJ1-1, the full variable domain is EADIYQTPRYLVIGTGKKITLECSQTMGHDKMYWYQQDPGMELHLIHYSYGVNSTEKGDLSSESTVSRIRTEHFPLTLESARPSHTSQYLCASNSANRNTEAFFGQGTRLTVV.

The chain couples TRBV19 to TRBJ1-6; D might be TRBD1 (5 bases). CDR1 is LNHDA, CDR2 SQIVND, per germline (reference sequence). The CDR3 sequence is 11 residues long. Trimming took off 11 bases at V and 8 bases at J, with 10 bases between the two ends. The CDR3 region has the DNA TGTGCCTGGGGGAGCGATTCACCCCTCCACTTT. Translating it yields CAWGSDSPLHF.

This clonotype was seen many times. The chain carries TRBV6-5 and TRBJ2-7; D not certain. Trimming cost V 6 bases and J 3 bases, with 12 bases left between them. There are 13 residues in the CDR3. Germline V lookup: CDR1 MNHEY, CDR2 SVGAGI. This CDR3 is CASRPDVSYEQYF. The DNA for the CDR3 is TGTGCCAGCAGACCTGACGTCAGCTACGAGCAGTACTTC.

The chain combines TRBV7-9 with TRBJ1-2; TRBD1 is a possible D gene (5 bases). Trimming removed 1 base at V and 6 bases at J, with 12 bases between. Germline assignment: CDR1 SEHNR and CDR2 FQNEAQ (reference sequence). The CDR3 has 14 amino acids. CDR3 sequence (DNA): TGTGCCAGCAGCTTAGTTGGAGGGGTGGATGGCTACACCTTC. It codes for CASSLVGGVDGYTF.